Presented here are 32 T cell receptor beta chains from one specimen sequenced in a study of early T cells in non-severe SARS-CoV-2 infection. TCRdb recomputed calls from the 5' RACE reads with MiXCR, one row per CDR3 protein. The sample lists tens of thousands of distinct CDR3 sequences, 16% occurring once. Specimen: whole blood, collected at baseline. The receptors were gathered from an adult who was a healthcare worker with PCR-confirmed SARS-CoV-2 infection or an uninfected control (not recorded which).

A few counts support this clonotype. V usage is TRBV3-1 and J usage is TRBJ1-2, with D uncertain. Germline V lookup: CDR1 LGHDT, CDR2 YNNKEL (reference sequence). V was pared by 6 bases and J by 5 bases, with 7 bases between. The CDR3 loop spans 11 amino acids. DNA for the CDR3: TGTGCCAGCAGAGGTGGTTATGGCTACACCTTC. The encoded protein is CASRGGYGYTF.

In its sample, this clonotype was seen many times. The V and J genes are TRBV30 and TRBJ2-1, with D tentatively TRBD2 (6 bases). The CDR3 is made up of 12 amino acids. Germline CDR1 reads GTSNPN; CDR2 reads SVGIG (reference sequence). V lost 2 bases, J lost 7 bases, and 9 bases lay in between. CDR3 sequence: CAWSQSGNEQFF. The CDR3 DNA is TGTGCCTGGAGTCAAAGCGGGAATGAGCAGTTCTTC.

V gene TRBV5-4 combines with J gene TRBJ1-1; D gene unclear. Germline lookup yields CDR1 SGHNT and CDR2 YYREEE (reference sequence). The CDR3 is made up of 12 amino acids. V was pared by 3 bases and J by 7 bases, with 10 bases between. For the CDR3, the DNA is TGTGCCAGCAGCTCCCCCAACGGTGAAGCTTTCTTT. Translating it yields CASSSPNGEAFF.

This clonotype occurred many times. In DNA, the CDR3 is TGTGCCAGCAGTCAGGGGTGGAGCGGAACAACAGATACGCAGTATTTT. Amino acid sequence: CASSQGWSGTTDTQYF. This chain uses TRBV12-3 or TRBV12-4 with TRBJ2-3; D might be TRBD1 (6 bases). V lost 5 bases to trimming and J lost 3 bases, with 18 bases between them. CDR3 size: 16 residues.

About this clonotype itself: A much larger clonotype is one base distant, so this may be a read error. This rearrangement joins TRBV7-3 to TRBJ2-3; no reliable D call. The CDR3 is made up of 14 amino acids. Germline CDR1 is SGHTA and CDR2 is FQGTGA. The CDR3 DNA follows: TGTGCCAGCGGCTTACGGTCAGCAACAGATACGCAGTATTTT. Protein sequence: CASGLRSATDTQYF.

This clonotype was seen only a few times. The genes are TRBV10-3 and TRBJ2-7; D is uncertain. The CDR3 runs to 13 residues. CDR1 is ENHRY and CDR2 is SYGVKD in the germline V gene. V was shortened by 3 bases and J by 2 bases, with 8 bases between the two germline ends. The CDR3 nucleotides read TGTGCCATCAGTGACAAAAGAGCCTACGAGCAGTACTTC. It translates to CAISDKRAYEQYF.

This clonotype was counted a few times. The chain combines TRBV5-1 with TRBJ1-1, with 8 bases matching TRBD1. Germline assignment: CDR1 SGHRS and CDR2 YFSETQ. The CDR3 totals 16 residues. V was pared by 0 bases and J by 0 bases, with 4 bases of the junction left unmatched. The CDR3 DNA reads TGCGCCAGCAGCTTGGTTCAGGGGGCTATGAACACTGAAGCTTTCTTT. Translating it yields CASSLVQGAMNTEAFF.

The chain links TRBV11-2 to TRBJ1-2; D is uncertain. Germline V gene data show CDR1 as SGHAT and CDR2 as FQNNGV. The CDR3 has 12 amino acids. V gave up 3 bases and J gave up 7 bases, with 9 bases separating them. The CDR3: CASSFEGSGYTF. The CDR3 coding sequence is TGTGCCAGCAGCTTTGAAGGGAGTGGCTACACCTTC.

The genes are TRBV6-5 and TRBJ1-3, with 8 bases aligning to TRBD1. Losses at the gene ends were 9 bases for V and 4 bases for J; bases not matched to a gene: 5. The CDR3 has 13 residues. Looked up from germline, CDR1 is MNHEY and CDR2 is SVGAGI. CDR3 sequence reads: CASRTGRGNTIYF. CDR3 in DNA: TGTGCCAGTCGGACAGGGCGAGGAAACACCATATATTTT.

This clonotype has more than one count but fewer than ten. CDR3 protein: CASMVSGATGELFF. Here the CDR3 DNA reads TGTGCCAGCATGGTTTCAGGGGCTACCGGGGAGCTGTTTTTT. The chain combines TRBV6-1 with TRBJ2-2, with D tentatively TRBD1 (6 bases). CDR3 length: 14 residues. Trimming shortened V by 7 bases and J by 5 bases, and 14 bases separated the two germline ends. The germline V gene has CDR1 MNHNS and CDR2 SASEGT.

V usage is TRBV19 and J usage is TRBJ2-1; 10 bases match TRBD2. The V segment lost 10 bases and the J segment 0 bases; nucleotides outside the gene matches: 9. The CDR3 has 16 residues. Looked up from germline, CDR1 is LNHDA and CDR2 is SQIVND (reference sequence). Here the CDR3 DNA reads TGTGCCACCAGTCTTAGCGGGAGGAGCTCCTACAATGAGCAGTTCTTC. Residues: CATSLSGRSSYNEQFF. The full variable domain, rest sourced from reference TRBV19 and TRBJ2-1, is DGGITQSPKYLFRKEGQNVTLSCEQNLNHDAMYWYRQDPGQGLRLIYYSQIVNDFQKGDIAEGYSVSREKKESFPLTVTSAQKNPTAFYLCATSLSGRSSYNEQFFGPGTRLTVL.

V usage is TRBV20-1 and J usage is TRBJ2-4, with 7 nucleotides matching TRBD2. The CDR3 covers 14 residues. The V gene end was trimmed by 3 bases and the J gene end by 7 bases; junction bases not matched to a gene: 9. CDR1 is DFQATT and CDR2 is SNEGSKA in the germline V gene (reference sequence). The CDR3: CSASSGKSGNIQYF. The CDR3 nucleotides read TGCAGTGCTAGCAGCGGGAAATCGGGTAACATTCAGTACTTC.

The rearrangement links TRBV20-1 to TRBJ2-5, with 15 positions matching TRBD2. V gave up 2 bases and J gave up 4 bases; unmatched junction bases: 11. Germline CDR1 reads DFQATT; CDR2 reads SNEGSKA (reference sequence). This CDR3 contains 18 residues. The CDR3 region has the DNA TGCAGTGCTAGACTCCTTCCTGGGACTAGCGGGAGGCGAGAGACCCAGTACTTC. It encodes CSARLLPGTSGRRETQYF.

At least ten counts were recorded for this clonotype. This sequence joins TRBV5-4 and TRBJ2-1; weak D call: TRBD1 (6 bases). The CDR3 has 15 residues. The V and J ends lost 6 bases and 7 bases respectively, with 20 bases between them. From germline, CDR1 is SGHNT and CDR2 YYREEE (reference sequence). The CDR3 DNA is TGTGCCAGCACTCTGGGGGCGGCTCCGCCGAATGAGCAGTTCTTC. Protein product: CASTLGAAPPNEQFF.

This clonotype rates as medium-sized. The chain couples TRBV5-1 to TRBJ2-2; 7 bases fit TRBD1. J was trimmed by 4 bases and V by 2 bases; bases with no gene match: 8. The CDR3 consists of 16 residues. Germline CDR1 is SGHRS and CDR2 is YFSETQ. CDR3 loop: CASSFTGDPSTGELFF. The CDR3 DNA sequence: TGCGCCAGCAGCTTTACAGGGGACCCTAGCACCGGGGAGCTGTTTTTT.

This clonotype was observed a few times. The chain links TRBV2 to TRBJ2-1; TRBD2 aligns across 7 bases. The CDR3 has 15 residues. The trim removed 8 bases at V and 5 bases at J, leaving 12 bases unmatched. Per the germline V gene, CDR1 is SNHLY and CDR2 is FYNNEI. The CDR3 DNA is TGTGCCAGCCTCGTGACTGCGGGAGCCCACAATGAGCAGTTCTTC. Its protein is CASLVTAGAHNEQFF.

This clonotype was seen ten or more times. This chain links TRBV15 with TRBJ2-1; TRBD2 agrees at 7 bases. The CDR3 totals 15 residues. In germline, CDR1 is LNHNV, CDR2 YYDKDF (reference sequence). Losses at the gene ends were 8 bases for V and 6 bases for J; bases not matched to a gene: 13. The DNA of the CDR3 is TGTGCCACCGCCCAGAGGCGGGAGCAGGTCAATGAGCAGTTCTTC. It is translated as CATAQRREQVNEQFF.

As to this clonotype: At one boundary the junction diverges from the germline segment, which might be a read error. V and J are TRBV20-1 and TRBJ2-7; D unresolved. The CDR3 extends over 11 amino acids. Germline CDR1 reads DFQATT; CDR2 reads SNEGSKA (reference sequence). The CDR3 reads CSARASYEQYF. CDR3 sequence (DNA): TGCAGTGCAAGAGCGTCCTACGAGCAGTACTTC.

This chain connects TRBV28 to TRBJ2-7, with TRBD2 matching 13 bases. The CDR3 is 15 residues long. V lost 4 bases and J lost 7; bases outside the gene matches: 7. Germline values: CDR1 MDHEN, CDR2 SYDVKM. CDR3 sequence reads: CASSSGLAGPVEQYF. The CDR3 DNA follows: TGTGCCAGCAGTTCGGGACTAGCGGGGCCAGTGGAGCAGTACTTC. The full variable domain, in which reference TRBV28 and TRBJ2-7 provide the parts outside the CDR3, is DVKVTQSSRYLVKRTGEKVFLECVQDMDHENMFWYRQDPGLGLRLIYFSYDVKMKEKGDIPEGYSVSREKKERFSLILESASTNQTSMYLCASSSGLAGPVEQYFGPGTRLTVT.

The rearrangement joins TRBV18 to TRBJ2-3; D gene unclear. Germline CDR1 KGHSH, CDR2 LQKENI. Trimming took 0 bases from V and 3 from J, leaving 7 bases between them. The CDR3 contains 14 residues. The CDR3 reads CASSPPVGTDTQYF. In nucleotides, the CDR3 is TGTGCCAGCTCACCACCGGTGGGAACAGATACGCAGTATTTT.

The chain employs TRBV25-1 and TRBJ2-3; a possible D gene is TRBD2 (6 bases). Germline lookup yields CDR1 MGHDK and CDR2 SYGVNS. V shed 2 bases and J shed 1 base, with 10 bases lying between them. The CDR3 is 15 amino acids. The CDR3 coding sequence is TGTGCCAGCAGTGAAGACCAGCGGGGCACAGATACGCAGTATTTT. It specifies CASSEDQRGTDTQYF.

For this clonotype: The junction differs from germline at one of its ends, possibly a read error. The CDR3 is CASSDEGARF. CDR3 coding DNA: TGTGCCAGCAGCGACGAAGGAGCCCGCTTC. The chain employs TRBV6-1 and TRBJ2-5; D ambiguous. The V gene's germline CDR1 is MNHNS and CDR2 SASEGT. The CDR3 covers 10 residues.

The table lists this clonotype with many counts. The chain employs TRBV27 and TRBJ2-3, with 12 bases aligning to TRBD2. Germline CDR1 MNHEY, CDR2 SMNVEV (reference sequence). V lost 1 base, J lost 4 bases, and 3 bases stayed unmatched. The CDR3 runs to 16 residues. The CDR3 reads CASSLFPSGRADTQYF. Written as DNA, the CDR3 is TGTGCCAGCAGTTTATTTCCTAGCGGGAGGGCAGATACGCAGTATTTT.

In DNA, the CDR3 is TGTGCCAGCACCTCTGGGACAAAAGTCGGGCAAGAGACCCAGTACTTC. It translates to CASTSGTKVGQETQYF. The rearrangement joins TRBV6-6 to TRBJ2-5; D perhaps matches TRBD1 (6 bases). Germline V gene sequence: CDR1 MNHNY, CDR2 SVGAGI (reference sequence). The V end lost 7 bases, the J end lost 2 bases, and 20 bases lay between the germline ends. This CDR3 has 16 residues.

This clonotype was counted at least ten times. The chain has TRBV12-3 or TRBV12-4 and TRBJ2-5; perhaps TRBD1 as D (5 bases). This CDR3 has 15 residues. V lost 5 bases to trimming and J lost 5 bases, with 18 bases between them. CDR3 region: CASSPSQGARETQYF. The CDR3 DNA is TGTGCCAGCAGTCCTAGTCAAGGGGCGCGCGAGACCCAGTACTTC.

The chain recombines TRBV9 with TRBJ1-6; D possibly corresponds to TRBD1 (6 bases). Trimming left V 2 bases short and J 7 bases short, with 10 bases between. The CDR3 consists of 14 residues. Germline CDR1 SGDLS, CDR2 YYNGEE. CDR3 DNA sequence: TGTGCCAGCAGCGTCCGGGGACACAATTCACCCCTCCACTTT. It yields the protein CASSVRGHNSPLHF.

The chain joins TRBV28 to TRBJ2-2; D call uncertain. CDR1 and CDR2 from the germline V gene are MDHEN and SYDVKM. The CDR3 has 16 residues. With 2 bases removed from V and 5 bases from J, the gap between germline ends came to 15 bases. In DNA, the CDR3 is TGTGCCAGCAGTTTACTGACCGGAGTACTTACCGGGGAGCTGTTTTTT. Amino acids: CASSLLTGVLTGELFF.

The V and J genes are TRBV19 and TRBJ2-5, with a tentative D call TRBD1 (6 bases). CDR1 and CDR2 from the germline V gene are LNHDA and SQIVND (reference sequence). V lost 3 bases and J lost 6, with 17 bases in between. This CDR3 has 15 amino acids. In DNA form, the CDR3 reads TGTGCCAGTAGTATGGACCCACAGGGACGCCAGACCCAGTACTTC. It encodes CASSMDPQGRQTQYF.

The chain links TRBV12-3 or TRBV12-4 to TRBJ2-6, with 8 bases fitting TRBD1. J was trimmed by 4 bases and V by 5 bases; bases with no gene match: 10. The CDR3 loop spans 17 amino acids. DNA of the CDR3: TGTGCCAGCAGTCGACACGAGCAGGGGGCAGGGGCCAACGTCCTGACTTTC. This encodes CASSRHEQGAGANVLTF.

The chain couples TRBV5-6 to TRBJ2-1; 7 nucleotides align to TRBD1. Per germline, CDR1 SGHDT and CDR2 YYEEEE. The CDR3 length is 15 residues. Unmatched junction bases numbered 7, after V lost 3 bases and J lost 4 bases. The CDR3 loop is CASSSPGQRYNEQFF. For the CDR3, the DNA is TGTGCCAGCAGCTCGCCGGGACAGAGATACAATGAGCAGTTCTTC.

This clonotype has just a few counts. This chain links TRBV27 with TRBJ1-2; maybe TRBD1 (5 bases). The CDR3 extends over 16 amino acids. V lost 0 bases and J lost 3, with 14 bases in between. Germline V CDR1 and CDR2: MNHEY, SMNVEV (reference sequence). The CDR3 nucleotides are TGTGCCAGCAGTTTATCTGGGACGCATATTGACTATGGCTACACCTTC. Translating it yields CASSLSGTHIDYGYTF.

This rearrangement joins TRBV20-1 to TRBJ1-5; no clear D gene. The CDR3 sequence is 13 residues long. Trimming shortened V by 4 bases and J by 2 bases, and 9 bases separated the two germline ends. Germline values: CDR1 DFQATT, CDR2 SNEGSKA (reference sequence). The CDR3 loop is CSATWGGNQPQHF. Written as DNA, the CDR3 is TGCAGTGCTACATGGGGAGGCAATCAGCCCCAGCATTTT.